This T cell receptor beta chain was captured in a study of cytomegalovirus exposure and HLA in healthy donors. Comments on this clone: The antigen remains unidentified.

The PCR employed 60 Vbeta primers together with 13 Jbeta primers. Data came from immunoSEQ multiplex PCR; TCRdb stores just in-frame clones and leaves some out. This sample has over 150,000 clones, with approximately 84% found just once. Whole-study findings and limits: Earlier analysis found most TCR beta V segments productive about 87% or about 30% of the time.

The length of the CDR3 is 14 residues. Trimming took 4 bases from V and 9 from J; bases not matched to a gene: 7. CDR1 is KGHSH and CDR2 is LQKENI in the germline V gene. Sample: PBMCs. This TCR was sampled from a girl between 5 and 17 years old in good health and CMV-seropositive. The chain is built from TRBV18 and TRBJ2-2; 8 nucleotides align to TRBD1. CDR3 DNA: TGTGCCAGCTCACGAGGGACAGGCGAACGGGAGCTGTTTTTT. This translates into CASSRGTGERELFF.